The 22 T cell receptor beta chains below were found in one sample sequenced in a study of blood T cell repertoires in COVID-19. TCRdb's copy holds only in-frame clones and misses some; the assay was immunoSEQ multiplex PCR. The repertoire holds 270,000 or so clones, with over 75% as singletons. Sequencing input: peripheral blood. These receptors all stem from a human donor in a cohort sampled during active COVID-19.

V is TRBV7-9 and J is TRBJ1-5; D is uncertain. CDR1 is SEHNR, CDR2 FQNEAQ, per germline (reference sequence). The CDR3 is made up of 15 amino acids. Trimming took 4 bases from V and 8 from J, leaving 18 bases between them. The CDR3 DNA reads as TGTGCCAGCAGCTCGGGGAGGCGTGTAATAGAGCCCCAGCATTTT. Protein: CASSSGRRVIEPQHF.

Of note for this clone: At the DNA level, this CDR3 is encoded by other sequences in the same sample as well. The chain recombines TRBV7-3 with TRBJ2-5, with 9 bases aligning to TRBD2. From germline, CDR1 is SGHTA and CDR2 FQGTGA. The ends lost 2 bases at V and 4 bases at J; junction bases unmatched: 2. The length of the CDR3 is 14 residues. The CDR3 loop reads CASSLAGGRETQYF. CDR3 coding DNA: TGTGCCAGCAGCTTAGCGGGAGGGCGAGAGACCCAGTACTTC. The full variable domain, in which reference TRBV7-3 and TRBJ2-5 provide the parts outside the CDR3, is GAGVSQTPSNKVTEKGKYVELRCDPISGHTALYWYRQSLGQGPEFLIYFQGTGAADDSGLPNDRFFAVRPEGSVSTLKIQRTERGDSAVYLCASSLAGGRETQYFGPGTRLLVL.

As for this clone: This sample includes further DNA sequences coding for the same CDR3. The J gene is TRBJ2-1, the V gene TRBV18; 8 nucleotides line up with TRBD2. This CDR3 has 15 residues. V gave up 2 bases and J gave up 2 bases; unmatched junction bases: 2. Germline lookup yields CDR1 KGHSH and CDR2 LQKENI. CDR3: CASSPGLAAYNEQFF. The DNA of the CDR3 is TGTGCCAGCTCACCAGGACTAGCCGCCTACAATGAGCAGTTCTTC. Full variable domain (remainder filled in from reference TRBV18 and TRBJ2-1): NAGVMQNPRHLVRRRGQEARLRCSPMKGHSHVYWYRQLPEEGLKFMVYLQKENIIDESGMPKERFSAEFPKEGPSILRIQQVVRGDSAAYFCASSPGLAAYNEQFFGPGTRLTVL.

Here the CDR3 reads CASSLALAGEQYF. The CDR3 DNA reads TGCGCCAGCAGCTTGGCACTAGCGGGGGAGCAGTACTTC. The rearrangement joins TRBV5-1 to TRBJ2-7, with TRBD2 matching over 10 bases. This CDR3 has 13 residues. V shed 0 bases and J 7 bases; nucleotides not matched to a gene: 1. CDR1 is SGHRS, CDR2 YFSETQ, per germline.

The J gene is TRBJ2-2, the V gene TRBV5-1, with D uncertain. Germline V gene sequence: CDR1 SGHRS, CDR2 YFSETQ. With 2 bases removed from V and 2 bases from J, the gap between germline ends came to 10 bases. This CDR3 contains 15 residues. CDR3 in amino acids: CASSLVRPNTGELFF. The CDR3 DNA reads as TGCGCCAGCAGCTTAGTCAGGCCCAACACCGGGGAGCTGTTTTTT.

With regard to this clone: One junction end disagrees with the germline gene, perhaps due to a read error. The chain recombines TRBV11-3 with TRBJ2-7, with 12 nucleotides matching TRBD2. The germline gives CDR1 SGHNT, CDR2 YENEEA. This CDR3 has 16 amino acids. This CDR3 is CASNLPRLAGDLEQYF. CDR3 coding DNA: TGTGCCAGCAACTTACCCCGACTAGCGGGAGATCTCGAGCAGTACTTC.

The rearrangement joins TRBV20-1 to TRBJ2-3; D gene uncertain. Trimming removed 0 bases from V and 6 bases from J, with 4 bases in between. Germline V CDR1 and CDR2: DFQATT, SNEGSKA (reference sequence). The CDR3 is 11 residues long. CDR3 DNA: TGCAGTGCTAGAGATCTTGATACGCAGTATTTT. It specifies CSARDLDTQYF.

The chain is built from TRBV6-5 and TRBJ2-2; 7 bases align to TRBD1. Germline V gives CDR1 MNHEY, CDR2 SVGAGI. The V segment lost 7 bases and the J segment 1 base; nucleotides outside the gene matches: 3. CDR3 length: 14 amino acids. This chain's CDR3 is CASKGQQNTGELFF. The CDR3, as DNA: TGTGCCAGCAAGGGACAGCAGAACACCGGGGAGCTGTTTTTT.

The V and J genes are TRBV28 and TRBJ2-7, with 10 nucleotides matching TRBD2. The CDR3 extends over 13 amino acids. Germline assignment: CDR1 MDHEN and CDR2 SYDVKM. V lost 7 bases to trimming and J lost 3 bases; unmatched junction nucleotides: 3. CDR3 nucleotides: TGTGCCAGCAATATAGCGGGGGGCTACGAGCAGTACTTC. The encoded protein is CASNIAGGYEQYF.

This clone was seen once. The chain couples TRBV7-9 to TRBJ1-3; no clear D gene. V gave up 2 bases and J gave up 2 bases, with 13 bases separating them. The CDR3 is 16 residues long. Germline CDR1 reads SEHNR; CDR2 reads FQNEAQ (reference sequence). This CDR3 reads CASSLMWAGAGNTIYF. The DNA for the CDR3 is TGTGCCAGCAGCTTAATGTGGGCCGGCGCTGGAAACACCATATATTTT.

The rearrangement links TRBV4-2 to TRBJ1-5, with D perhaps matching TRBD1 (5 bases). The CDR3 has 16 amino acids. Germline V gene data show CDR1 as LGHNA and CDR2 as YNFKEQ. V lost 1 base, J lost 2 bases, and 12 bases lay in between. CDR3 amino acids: CASSQAGGSGNQPQHF. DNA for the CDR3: TGTGCCAGCAGCCAAGCTGGGGGGAGTGGCAATCAGCCCCAGCATTTT.

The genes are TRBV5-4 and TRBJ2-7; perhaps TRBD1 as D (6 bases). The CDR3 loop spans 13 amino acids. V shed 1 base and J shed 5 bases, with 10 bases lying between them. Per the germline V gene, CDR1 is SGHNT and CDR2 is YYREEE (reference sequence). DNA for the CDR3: TGTGCCAGCAGCTTGTGGCAGGGGAACGAGCAGTACTTC. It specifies CASSLWQGNEQYF.

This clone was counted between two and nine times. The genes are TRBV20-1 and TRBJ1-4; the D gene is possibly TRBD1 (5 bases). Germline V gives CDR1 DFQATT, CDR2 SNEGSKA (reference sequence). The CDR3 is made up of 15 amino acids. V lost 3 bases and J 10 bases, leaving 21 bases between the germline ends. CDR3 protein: CSASNPGGGDGKLFF. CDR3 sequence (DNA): TGCAGTGCTAGTAACCCCGGGGGTGGCGACGGAAAACTGTTTTTT.

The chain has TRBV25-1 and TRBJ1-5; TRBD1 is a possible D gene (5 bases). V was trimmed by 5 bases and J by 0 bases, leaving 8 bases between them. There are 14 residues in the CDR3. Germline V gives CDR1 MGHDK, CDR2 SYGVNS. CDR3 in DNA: TGTGCCAGCAGTCGACAGCATAGCAATCAGCCCCAGCATTTT. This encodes CASSRQHSNQPQHF.

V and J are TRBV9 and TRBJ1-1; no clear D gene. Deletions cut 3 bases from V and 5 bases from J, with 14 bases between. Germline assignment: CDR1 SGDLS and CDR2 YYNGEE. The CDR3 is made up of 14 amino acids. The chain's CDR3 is CASSGGLVRTEAFF. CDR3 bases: TGTGCCAGCAGCGGAGGATTGGTGAGGACTGAAGCTTTCTTT.

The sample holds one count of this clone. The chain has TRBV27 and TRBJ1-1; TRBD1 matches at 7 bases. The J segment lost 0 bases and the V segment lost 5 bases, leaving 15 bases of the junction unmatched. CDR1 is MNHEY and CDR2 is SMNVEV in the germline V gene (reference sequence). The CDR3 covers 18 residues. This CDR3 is CASSPQTVSGQLNTEAFF. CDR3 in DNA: TGTGCCAGCAGTCCCCAAACAGTCTCGGGACAGCTGAACACTGAAGCTTTCTTT.

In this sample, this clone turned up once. The CDR3 DNA follows: TGTGCCAGCAGCCACCAGACTAGCGGGAGGGGGAGCACAGATACGCAGTATTTT. Protein sequence: CASSHQTSGRGSTDTQYF. This chain links TRBV3-1 (or the pseudogene TRBV3-2) with TRBJ2-3, with TRBD2 identical over 14 bases. Trimming took 3 bases from V and 0 from J; bases not matched to a gene: 5. The CDR3 has 18 residues. In germline, CDR1 is LGHDT, CDR2 YNNKEL (reference sequence).

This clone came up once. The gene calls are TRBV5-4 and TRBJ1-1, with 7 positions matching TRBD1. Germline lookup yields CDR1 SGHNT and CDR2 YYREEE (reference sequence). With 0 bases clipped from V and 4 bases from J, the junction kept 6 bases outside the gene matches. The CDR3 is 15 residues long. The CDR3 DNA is TGTGCCAGCAGCTTGGCCATCGCAGGGGGCACTGAAGCTTTCTTT. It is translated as CASSLAIAGGTEAFF.

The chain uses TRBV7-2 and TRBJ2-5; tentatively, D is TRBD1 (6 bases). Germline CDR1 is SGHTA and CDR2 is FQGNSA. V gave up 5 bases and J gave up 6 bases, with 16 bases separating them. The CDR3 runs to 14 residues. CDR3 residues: CASSPLGGKKTQYF. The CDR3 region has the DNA TGTGCCAGCAGCCCCCTAGGGGGAAAGAAGACCCAGTACTTC.

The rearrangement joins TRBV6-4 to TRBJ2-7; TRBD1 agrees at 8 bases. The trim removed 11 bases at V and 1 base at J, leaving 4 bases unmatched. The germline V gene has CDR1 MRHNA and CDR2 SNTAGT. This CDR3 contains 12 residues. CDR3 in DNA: TGTGCCTGCCGGGACAGGTCCTACGAGCAGTACTTC. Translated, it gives CACRDRSYEQYF.

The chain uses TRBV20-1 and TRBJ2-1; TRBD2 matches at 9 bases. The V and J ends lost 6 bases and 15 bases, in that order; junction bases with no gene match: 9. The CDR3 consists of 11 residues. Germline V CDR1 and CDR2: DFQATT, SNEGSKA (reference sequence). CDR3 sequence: CSAGLSGSLFF. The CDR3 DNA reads TGCAGTGCAGGCCTTAGCGGGAGTCTGTTCTTC.

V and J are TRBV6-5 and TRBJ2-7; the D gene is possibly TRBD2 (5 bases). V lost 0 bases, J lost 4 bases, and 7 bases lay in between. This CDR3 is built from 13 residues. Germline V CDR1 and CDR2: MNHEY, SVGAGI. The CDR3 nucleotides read TGTGCCAGCAGTTACTCGACTACGTACGAGCAGTACTTC. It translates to CASSYSTTYEQYF.